Below, one TCR beta chain is given with its context. The target antigen is unknown. Germline V CDR1 and CDR2: SEHNR, FQNEAQ (reference sequence). V shed 4 bases, J shed 0 bases, and the junction held 5 bases outside the gene matches. CDR3 length: 16 amino acids. The assay was immunoSEQ multiplex PCR, and TCRdb's table has in-frame clones only and misses some. The profile shows 60,000 to 75,000 clones, 70% to 90% of them singletons. This entry comes from a study of OX40 agonist ivuxolimab in advanced cancers. The study's findings and limits: At doses 0.1 to 3.0 mg/kg, CD4+ and CD8+ clones expanded. Which antigen the expanded peripheral T cells recognized is unknown.

The chain uses TRBV7-9 and TRBJ1-4; 7 bases line up with TRBD1. The TCR comes from an adult with an advanced solid tumor such as melanoma, head and neck, liver or kidney cancer. Material: CD4+ or CD8+ T cells sorted from blood, obtained in a trial of the OX40 agonist ivuxolimab. As DNA, the CDR3 is TGTGCCAGCAGCTCACAGGGGACTGCAACTAATGAAAAACTGTTTTTT. As protein: CASSSQGTATNEKLFF.